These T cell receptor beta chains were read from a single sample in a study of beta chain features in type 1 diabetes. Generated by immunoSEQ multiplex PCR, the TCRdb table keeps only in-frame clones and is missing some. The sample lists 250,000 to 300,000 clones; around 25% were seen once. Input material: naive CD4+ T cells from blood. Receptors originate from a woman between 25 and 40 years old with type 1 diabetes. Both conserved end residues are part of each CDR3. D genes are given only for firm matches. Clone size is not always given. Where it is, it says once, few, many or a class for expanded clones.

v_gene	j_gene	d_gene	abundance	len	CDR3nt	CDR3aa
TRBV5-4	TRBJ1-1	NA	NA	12	TGTGCCAGCAGCTATAGCGGGACTGAAGCTTTCTTT	CASSYSGTEAFF
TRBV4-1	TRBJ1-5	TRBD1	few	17	TGCGCCAGCAGCCAAGGGAGGACAGGGAGAAGACATCAGCCCCAGCATTTT	CASSQGRTGRRHQPQHF
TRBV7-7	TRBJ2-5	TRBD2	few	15	TGTGCTAGCAGCTTAGTCGCGGGAGCCTTGGAGACCCAGTACTTC	CASSLVAGALETQYF
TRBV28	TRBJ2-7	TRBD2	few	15	TGTGCCAGCAGTTCCATAGCGGGAAGCTCCTACGAGCAGTACTTC	CASSSIAGSSYEQYF
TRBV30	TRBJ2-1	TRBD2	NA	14	TGTGCCTGGACTAGCGGGACTTTATACAATGAGCAGTTCTTC	CAWTSGTLYNEQFF
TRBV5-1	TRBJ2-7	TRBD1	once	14	TGCGCCAGCAGCTTGGACAGGGGAGAGGACGAGCAGTACTTC	CASSLDRGEDEQYF
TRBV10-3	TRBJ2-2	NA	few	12	TGTGCCACCGCGGACTCAACCGGGGAGCTGTTTTTT	CATADSTGELFF
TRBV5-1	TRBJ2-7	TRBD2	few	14	TGCGCCAGCAGGCCTAGCGGGAGTACCTACGAGCAGTACTTC	CASRPSGSTYEQYF
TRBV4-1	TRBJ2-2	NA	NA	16	TGCGCCAGCAGCCAAACGACAGGATGGGACACCGGGGAGCTGTTTTTT	CASSQTTGWDTGELFF
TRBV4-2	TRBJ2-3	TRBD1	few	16	TGTGCCAGCAGCCAAGGGGACAGGACTAGCACAGATACGCAGTATTTT	CASSQGDRTSTDTQYF
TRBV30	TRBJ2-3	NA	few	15	TGTGCCTGGAGTGTTGGGGGAGGCCAGGCAGATACGCAGTATTTT	CAWSVGGGQADTQYF
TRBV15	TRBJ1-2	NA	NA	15	TGTGCCACCAGCAGAGAACGCGGGAATAACTATGGCTACACCTTC	CATSRERGNNYGYTF
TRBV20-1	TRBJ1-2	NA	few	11	TGCAGTGCTAGACCGGGAATTGGCTACACCTTC	CSARPGIGYTF
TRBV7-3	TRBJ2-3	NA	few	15	TGTGCCAGCAGCTTAGCTTCAGGGCCACGAGATACGCAGTATTTT	CASSLASGPRDTQYF
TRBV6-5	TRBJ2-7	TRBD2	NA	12	TGTGCCAGCAGGGGCGGGAGCTACGAGCAGTACTTC	CASRGGSYEQYF
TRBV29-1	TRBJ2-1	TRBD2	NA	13	TGCAGCGTTGCGGAACGGGGGGAGTCGGCGCAGTTCTTC	CSVAERGESAQFF
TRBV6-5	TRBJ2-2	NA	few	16	TGTGCCAGCAGTTACTCCCCAGGGCTAGGCACCGGGGAGCTGTTTTTT	CASSYSPGLGTGELFF
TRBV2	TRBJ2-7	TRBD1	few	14	TGTGCCAGCAGCGATCAGGGGGCTGGATACGAGCAGTACTTC	CASSDQGAGYEQYF
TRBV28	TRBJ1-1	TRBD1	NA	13	TGTGCCATTTGGGACAGCATGAACACTGAAGCTTTCTTT	CAIWDSMNTEAFF
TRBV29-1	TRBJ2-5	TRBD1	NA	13	TGCAGCGTCGACAGGGGGGTCCAAGAGACCCAGTACTTC	CSVDRGVQETQYF
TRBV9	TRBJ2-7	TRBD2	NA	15	TGTGCCAGCAGCGAATTAGCGGGATCGGCCTACGAGCAGTACTTC	CASSELAGSAYEQYF
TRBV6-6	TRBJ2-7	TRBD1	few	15	TGTGCCAGCAGTATCCGACAGGGTGGACCATACGAGCAGTACTTC	CASSIRQGGPYEQYF
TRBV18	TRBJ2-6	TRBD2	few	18	TGTGCCAGCTCACAGGGACTAGCGGGAGACTCCGGGGCCAACGTCCTGACTTTC	CASSQGLAGDSGANVLTF
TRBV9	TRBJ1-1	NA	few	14	TGTGCCAGGACTGGGGACACGACCAACACTGAAGCTTTCTTT	CARTGDTTNTEAFF
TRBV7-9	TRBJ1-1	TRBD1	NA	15	TGTGCCAGCAGCCCTTGGACAGGTGGGAACACTGAAGCTTTCTTT	CASSPWTGGNTEAFF
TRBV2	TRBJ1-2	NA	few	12	TGTGCCAGGGATAAGGGAGGTCATGGCTACACCTTC	CARDKGGHGYTF
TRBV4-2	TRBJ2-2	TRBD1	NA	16	TGTGCCAGCAGCCTACCGGGACAGTCGAACACCGGGGAGCTGTTTTTT	CASSLPGQSNTGELFF
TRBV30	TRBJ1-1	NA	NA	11	TGTGCCTGGGCTGGAGGGACTGAAGCTTTCTTT	CAWAGGTEAFF
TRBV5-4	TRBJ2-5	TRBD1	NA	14	TGTGCCAGCAGCATGACAGGGACGAAAGAGACCCAGTACTTC	CASSMTGTKETQYF
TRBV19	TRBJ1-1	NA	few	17	TGTGCCAGTAGTATCATGTCGTGGGGGCAAGGCGACACTGAAGCTTTCTTT	CASSIMSWGQGDTEAFF
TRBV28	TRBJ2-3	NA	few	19	TGTGCCAGCAGTCTACCCTCGTTGGCGGGATTCTTGAGCACAGATACGCAGTATTTT	CASSLPSLAGFLSTDTQYF
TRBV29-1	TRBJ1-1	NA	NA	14	TGCAGCGTTGAAAACAGCCTACTTAACACTGAAGCTTTCTTT	CSVENSLLNTEAFF
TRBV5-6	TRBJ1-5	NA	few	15	TGTGCCAGCAGCTTGGGTGGAGGTCTGGGGCAGCCCCAGCATTTT	CASSLGGGLGQPQHF
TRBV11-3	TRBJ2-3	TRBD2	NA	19	TGTGCCAGCAGCGCCGCGGCTAGCGGGAGGGTGGGGAGCACAGATACGCAGTATTTT	CASSAAASGRVGSTDTQYF
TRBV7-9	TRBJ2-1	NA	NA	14	TGTGCCAGCAGCTTAGGAGGCTCCTACAATGAGCAGTTCTTC	CASSLGGSYNEQFF
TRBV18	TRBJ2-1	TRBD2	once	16	TGTGCCAGCTCACCCGGGGGGAGTAATATCTACAATGAGCAGTTCTTC	CASSPGGSNIYNEQFF
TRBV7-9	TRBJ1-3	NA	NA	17	TGTGCCAGCAGCTTAGCGTGGCAGTCCTTCTCTGGAAACACCATATATTTT	CASSLAWQSFSGNTIYF
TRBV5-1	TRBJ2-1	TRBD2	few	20	TGCGCCAGCAGCCTTACGGGACTAGCTGGAACTTCGAGCTCCTACAATGAGCAGTTCTTC	CASSLTGLAGTSSSYNEQFF
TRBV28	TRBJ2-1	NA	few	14	TGTGCCAGCAGTTTTGGCCAGGTCAACAATGAGCAGTTCTTC	CASSFGQVNNEQFF
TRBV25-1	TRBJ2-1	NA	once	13	TGTGCCAGCAGTGAATATGGGGGGAATGAGCAGTTCTTC	CASSEYGGNEQFF
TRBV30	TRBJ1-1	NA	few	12	TGTGCCTGGACTAAAGGGGGCACTGAAGCTTTCTTT	CAWTKGGTEAFF
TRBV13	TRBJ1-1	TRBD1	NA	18	TGTGCCAGCAGCTTAGGCCCGCTCCAGACAGGGAGGAACACTGAAGCTTTCTTT	CASSLGPLQTGRNTEAFF
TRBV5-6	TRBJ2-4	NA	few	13	TGTGCCAGCAGCTTGGATTCAGTAAACATTCAGTACTTC	CASSLDSVNIQYF
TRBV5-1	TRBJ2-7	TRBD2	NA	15	TGCGCCAGCAGCTTGGGGACTAGCGTCGTCTACGAGCAGTACTTC	CASSLGTSVVYEQYF
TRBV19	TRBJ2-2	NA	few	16	TGTGCCAGTAGTGCACGACTGGGGCAACCCACCGGGGAGCTGTTTTTT	CASSARLGQPTGELFF
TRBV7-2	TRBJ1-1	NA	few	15	TGTGCCAGCAGCTTATTTCGGGCGGGTAACACTGAAGCTTTCTTT	CASSLFRAGNTEAFF
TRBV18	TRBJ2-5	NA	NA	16	TGTGCCAGCTCACCCCGGGCAGGAGGAGGTCAAGAGACCCAGTACTTC	CASSPRAGGGQETQYF
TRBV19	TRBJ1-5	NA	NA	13	TGTGCCAGTAGTATTCGGGGCAATCAGCCCCAGCATTTT	CASSIRGNQPQHF
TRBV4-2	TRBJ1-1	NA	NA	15	TGTGCCAGCAGCCGAGACGTGGCCCTGAACACTGAAGCTTTCTTT	CASSRDVALNTEAFF
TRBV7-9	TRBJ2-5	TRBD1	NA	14	TGTGCCAGCAGCTCAAGACAGGGCCAAGAGACCCAGTACTTC	CASSSRQGQETQYF
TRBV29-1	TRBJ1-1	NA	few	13	TGCAGCGTTGAGCAGAGACAAAACACTGAAGCTTTCTTT	CSVEQRQNTEAFF
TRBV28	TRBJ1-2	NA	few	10	TGTGCCAGCCAGGGAGGTGGCTACACCTTC	CASQGGGYTF
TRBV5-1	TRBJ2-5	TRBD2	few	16	TGCGCCAGCAGCTTGGCCCTCGTCCGGGAGGTAGAGACCCAGTACTTC	CASSLALVREVETQYF
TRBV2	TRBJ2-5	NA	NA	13	TGTGCCAGCACCCCTCGGGACAAGAAGACCCAGTACTTC	CASTPRDKKTQYF